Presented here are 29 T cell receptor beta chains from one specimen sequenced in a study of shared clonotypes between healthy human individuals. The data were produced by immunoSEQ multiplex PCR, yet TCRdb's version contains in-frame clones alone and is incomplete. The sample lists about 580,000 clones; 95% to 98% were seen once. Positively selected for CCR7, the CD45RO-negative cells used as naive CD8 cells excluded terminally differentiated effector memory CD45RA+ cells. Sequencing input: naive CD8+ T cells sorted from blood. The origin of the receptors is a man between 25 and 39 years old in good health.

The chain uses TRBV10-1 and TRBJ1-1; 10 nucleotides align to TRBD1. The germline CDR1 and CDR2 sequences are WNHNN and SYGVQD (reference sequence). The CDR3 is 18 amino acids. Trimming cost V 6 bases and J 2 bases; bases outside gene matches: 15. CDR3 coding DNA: TGCGCCAGCAGACGAGAGGGACAGGGGACCCCGCTTAACACTGAAGCTTTCTTT. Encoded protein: CASRREGQGTPLNTEAFF.

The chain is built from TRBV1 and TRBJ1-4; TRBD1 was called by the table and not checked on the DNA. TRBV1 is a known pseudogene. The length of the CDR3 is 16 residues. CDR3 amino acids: CTSSLCPGQVGEKLFF. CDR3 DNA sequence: TGCACCAGCAGCCTCTGCCCGGGACAGGTGGGTGAAAAACTGTTTTTT.

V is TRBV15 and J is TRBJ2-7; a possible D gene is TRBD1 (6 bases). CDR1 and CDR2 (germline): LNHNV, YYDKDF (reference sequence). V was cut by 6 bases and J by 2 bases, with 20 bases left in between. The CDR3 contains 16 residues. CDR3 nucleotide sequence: TGTGCCACCAGTGGGGGCCCAAGCGGAAGGGCCTACGAGCAGTACTTC. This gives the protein CATSGGPSGRAYEQYF.

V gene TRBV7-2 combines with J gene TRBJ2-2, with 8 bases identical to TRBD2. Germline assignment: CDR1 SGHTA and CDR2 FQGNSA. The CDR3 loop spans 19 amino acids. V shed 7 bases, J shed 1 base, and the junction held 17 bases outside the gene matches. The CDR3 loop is CASTHNWFLAGVNTGELFF. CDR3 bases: TGTGCCAGCACCCACAATTGGTTTCTAGCGGGTGTGAACACCGGGGAGCTGTTTTTT.

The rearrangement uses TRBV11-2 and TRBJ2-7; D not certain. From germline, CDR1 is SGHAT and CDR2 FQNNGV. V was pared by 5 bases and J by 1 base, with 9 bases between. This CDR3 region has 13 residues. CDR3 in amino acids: CASSPVQSYEQYF. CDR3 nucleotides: TGTGCCAGCAGCCCGGTACAGTCCTACGAGCAGTACTTC.

CDR3 region: CASSNGRRTSGTWGSYEQYF. DNA for the CDR3: TGTGCCAGCAGCAATGGTCGGCGGACTAGCGGGACCTGGGGATCCTACGAGCAGTACTTC. The chain joins TRBV21-1 to TRBJ2-7; the table calls TRBD2, which could not be checked here. TRBV21-1 is a recognized pseudogene. The CDR3 length is 20 residues.

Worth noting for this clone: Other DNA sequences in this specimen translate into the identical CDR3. In DNA form, the CDR3 reads TGTGCCAGCAGTGAAGCGGTTCGACCCCAGCATTTT. Amino acid sequence: CASSEAVRPQHF. V is TRBV2 and J is TRBJ1-5; no clear D gene. The CDR3 consists of 12 residues. Germline assignment: CDR1 SNHLY and CDR2 FYNNEI. V was trimmed by 0 bases and J by 10 bases, leaving 7 bases between them.

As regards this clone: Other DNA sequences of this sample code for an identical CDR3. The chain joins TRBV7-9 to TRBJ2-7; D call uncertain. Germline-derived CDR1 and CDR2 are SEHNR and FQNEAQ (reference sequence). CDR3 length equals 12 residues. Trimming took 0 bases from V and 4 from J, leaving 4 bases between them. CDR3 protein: CASSLAAYEQYF. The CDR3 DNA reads TGTGCCAGCAGCTTAGCGGCTTACGAGCAGTACTTC.

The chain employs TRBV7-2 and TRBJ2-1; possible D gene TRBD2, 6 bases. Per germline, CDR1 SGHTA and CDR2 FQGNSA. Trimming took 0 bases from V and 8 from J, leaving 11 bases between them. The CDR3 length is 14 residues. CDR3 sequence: CASSLAAGRDEQFF. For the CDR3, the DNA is TGTGCCAGCAGCTTAGCTGCGGGGCGGGATGAGCAGTTCTTC.

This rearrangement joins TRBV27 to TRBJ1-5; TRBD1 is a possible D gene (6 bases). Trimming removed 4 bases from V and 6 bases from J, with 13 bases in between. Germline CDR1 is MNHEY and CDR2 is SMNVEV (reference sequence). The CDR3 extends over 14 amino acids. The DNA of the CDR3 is TGTGCCAGCAGTTCGGCCGGACAGAGTCAGCCCCAGCATTTT. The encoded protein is CASSSAGQSQPQHF.

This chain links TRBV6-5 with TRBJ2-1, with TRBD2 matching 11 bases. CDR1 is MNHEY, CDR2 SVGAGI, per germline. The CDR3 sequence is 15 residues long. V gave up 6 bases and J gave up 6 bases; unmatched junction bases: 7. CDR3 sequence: CASRITSGSGNEQFF. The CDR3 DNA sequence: TGTGCCAGCAGGATAACTAGCGGGAGTGGCAATGAGCAGTTCTTC.

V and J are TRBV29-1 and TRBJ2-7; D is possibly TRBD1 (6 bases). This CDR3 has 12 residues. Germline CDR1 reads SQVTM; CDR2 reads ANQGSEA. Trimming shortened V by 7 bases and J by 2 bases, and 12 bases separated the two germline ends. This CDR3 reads CSDRDLTYEQYF. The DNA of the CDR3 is TGCAGCGACAGGGATTTGACCTACGAGCAGTACTTC.

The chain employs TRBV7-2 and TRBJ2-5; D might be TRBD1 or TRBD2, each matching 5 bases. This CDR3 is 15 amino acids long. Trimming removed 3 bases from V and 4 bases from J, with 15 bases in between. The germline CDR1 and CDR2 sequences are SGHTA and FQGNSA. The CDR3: CASSFEIRAGETQYF. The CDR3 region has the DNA TGTGCCAGCAGCTTTGAAATCAGGGCGGGAGAGACCCAGTACTTC.

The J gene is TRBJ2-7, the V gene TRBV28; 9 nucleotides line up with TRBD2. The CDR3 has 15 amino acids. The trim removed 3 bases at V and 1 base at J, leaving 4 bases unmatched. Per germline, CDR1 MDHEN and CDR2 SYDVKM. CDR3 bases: TGTGCCAGCAGTTTTGCGACTAGCGGATCCTACGAGCAGTACTTC. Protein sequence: CASSFATSGSYEQYF.

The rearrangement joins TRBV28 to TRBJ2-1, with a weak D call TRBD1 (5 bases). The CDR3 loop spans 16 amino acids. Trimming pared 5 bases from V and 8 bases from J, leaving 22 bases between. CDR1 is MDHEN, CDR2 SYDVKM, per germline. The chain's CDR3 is CASSPSLRLEGDEQFF. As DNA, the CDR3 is TGTGCCAGCAGTCCCTCACTAAGACTGGAAGGGGATGAGCAGTTCTTC.

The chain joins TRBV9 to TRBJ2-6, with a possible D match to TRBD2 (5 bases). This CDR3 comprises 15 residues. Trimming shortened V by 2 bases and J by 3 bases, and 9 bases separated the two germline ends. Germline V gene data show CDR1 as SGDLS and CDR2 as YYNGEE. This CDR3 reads CASSVWGDGANVLTF. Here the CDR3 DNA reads TGTGCCAGCAGCGTTTGGGGAGATGGGGCCAACGTCCTGACTTTC.

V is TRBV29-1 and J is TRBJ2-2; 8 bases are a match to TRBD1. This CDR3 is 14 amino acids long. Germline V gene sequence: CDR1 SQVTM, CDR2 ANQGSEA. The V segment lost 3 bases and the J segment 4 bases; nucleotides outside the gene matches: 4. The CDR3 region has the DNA TGCAGCGTTGATTCCAGGGGGCCCACCGGGGAGCTGTTTTTT. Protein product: CSVDSRGPTGELFF.

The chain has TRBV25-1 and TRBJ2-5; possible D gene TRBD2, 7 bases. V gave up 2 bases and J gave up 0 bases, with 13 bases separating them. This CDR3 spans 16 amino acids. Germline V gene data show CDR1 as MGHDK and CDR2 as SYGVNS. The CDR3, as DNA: TGTGCCAGCAGTGAAAGGGGGGGCGGAAACCAAGAGACCCAGTACTTC. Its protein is CASSERGGGNQETQYF.

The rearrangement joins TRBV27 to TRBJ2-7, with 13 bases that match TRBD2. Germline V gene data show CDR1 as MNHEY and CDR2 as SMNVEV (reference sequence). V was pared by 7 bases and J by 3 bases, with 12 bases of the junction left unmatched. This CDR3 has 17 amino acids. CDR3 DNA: TGTGCCAGCACCCCGACTAGCGGGAGGCCCCTAGGCTACGAGCAGTACTTC. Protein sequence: CASTPTSGRPLGYEQYF.

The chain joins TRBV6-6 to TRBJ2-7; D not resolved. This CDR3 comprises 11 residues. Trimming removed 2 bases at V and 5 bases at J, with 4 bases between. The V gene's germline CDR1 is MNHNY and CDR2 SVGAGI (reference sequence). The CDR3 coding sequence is TGTGCCAGCAGTTACATCGACGAGCAGTACTTC. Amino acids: CASSYIDEQYF.

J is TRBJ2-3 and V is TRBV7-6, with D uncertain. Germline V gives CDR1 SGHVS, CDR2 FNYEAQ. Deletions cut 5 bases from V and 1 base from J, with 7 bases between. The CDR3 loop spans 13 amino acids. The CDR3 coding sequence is TGTGCCAGCAGCCTGACGGGCACAGATACGCAGTATTTT. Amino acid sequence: CASSLTGTDTQYF.

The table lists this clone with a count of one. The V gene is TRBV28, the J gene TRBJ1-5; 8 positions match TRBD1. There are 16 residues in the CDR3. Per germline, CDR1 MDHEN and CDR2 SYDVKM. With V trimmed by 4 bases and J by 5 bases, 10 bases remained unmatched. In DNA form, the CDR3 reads TGTGCCAGCAGTTCGGGACAGGTTGATTTGGATCAGCCCCAGCATTTT. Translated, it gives CASSSGQVDLDQPQHF.

CDR3 loop: CASSLQGRSYNEQFF. CDR3 nucleotides: TGCGCCAGCAGTCTTCAGGGAAGGTCCTACAATGAGCAGTTCTTC. This chain uses TRBV10-2 with TRBJ2-1, with a possible D match to TRBD1 (5 bases). The CDR3 is 15 amino acids. Germline values: CDR1 WSHSY, CDR2 SAAADI. Trimming removed 5 bases at V and 1 base at J, with 12 bases between.

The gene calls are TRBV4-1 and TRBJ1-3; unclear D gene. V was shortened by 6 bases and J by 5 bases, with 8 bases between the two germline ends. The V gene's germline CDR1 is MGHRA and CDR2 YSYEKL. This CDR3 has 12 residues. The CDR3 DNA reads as TGCGCCAGCAGTGGCGGAAGAAACACCATATATTTT. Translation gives CASSGGRNTIYF.

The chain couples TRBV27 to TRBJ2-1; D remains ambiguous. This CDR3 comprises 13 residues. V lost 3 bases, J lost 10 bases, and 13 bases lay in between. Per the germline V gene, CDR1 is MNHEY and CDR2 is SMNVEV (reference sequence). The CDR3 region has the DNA TGTGCCAGCAGTTTCACGCATTCGATAGAGCAGTTCTTC. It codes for CASSFTHSIEQFF.

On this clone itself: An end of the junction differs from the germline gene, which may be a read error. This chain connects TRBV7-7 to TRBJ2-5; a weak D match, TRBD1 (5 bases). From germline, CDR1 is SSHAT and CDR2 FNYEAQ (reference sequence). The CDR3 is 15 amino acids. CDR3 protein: CASSLGAGYQETQYF. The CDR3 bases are TGTGCTAGCAGCTTAGGGGCAGGGTATCAAGAGACCCAGTACTTC. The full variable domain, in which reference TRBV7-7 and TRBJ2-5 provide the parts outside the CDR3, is GAGVSQSPRYKVTKRGQDVTLRCDPISSHATLYWYQQALGQGPEFLTYFNYEAQPDKSGLPSDRFSAERPEGSISTLTIQRTEQRDSAMYRCASSLGAGYQETQYFGPGTRLLVL.

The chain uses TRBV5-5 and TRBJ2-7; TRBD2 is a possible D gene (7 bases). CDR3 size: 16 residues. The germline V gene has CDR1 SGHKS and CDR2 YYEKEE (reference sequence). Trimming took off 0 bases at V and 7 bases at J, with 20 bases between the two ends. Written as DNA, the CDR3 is TGTGCCAGCAGCTTGGTGGACAGCGGGACCTACGTGGAGCAGTACTTC. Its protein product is CASSLVDSGTYVEQYF.

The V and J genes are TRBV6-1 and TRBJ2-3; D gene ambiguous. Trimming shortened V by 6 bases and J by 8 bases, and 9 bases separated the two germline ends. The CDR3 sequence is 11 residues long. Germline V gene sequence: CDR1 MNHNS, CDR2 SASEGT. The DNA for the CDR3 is TGTGCCAGCAGGGACCACGCTACGCAGTATTTT. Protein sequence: CASRDHATQYF.

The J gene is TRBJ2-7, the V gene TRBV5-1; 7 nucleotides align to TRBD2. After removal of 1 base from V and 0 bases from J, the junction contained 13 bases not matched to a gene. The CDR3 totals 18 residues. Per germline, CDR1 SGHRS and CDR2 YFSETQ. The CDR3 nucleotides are TGCGCCAGCAGCTTGAATGGAGTGCGGGGCGGGAGCTCCTACGAGCAGTACTTC. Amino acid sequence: CASSLNGVRGGSSYEQYF.